The 11 T cell receptor beta chains below come from one sample, sequenced in a study of radiation and T cells in renal cell carcinoma. Produced via immunoSEQ multiplex PCR; TCRdb's table is partial and in-frame only. This table holds about 18,000 clones, less than 65% found once. The treatment was: 15 Gy SBRT to primary tumor, nephrectomy 4 weeks later. The material sequenced was tumor tissue, taken from a patient whose treatment included radiotherapy and nephrectomy. Source of these receptors: a man between 50 and 59 years old with renal cell carcinoma.

The chain has TRBV7-2 and TRBJ1-4; D possibly corresponds to TRBD1 (6 bases). CDR1 and CDR2 (germline): SGHTA, FQGNSA. The CDR3 is 14 amino acids. Trimming stripped 3 bases from V and 4 bases from J, with 9 bases between. This CDR3 reads CASSLGANNEKLFF. CDR3 coding DNA: TGTGCCAGCAGCTTGGGGGCGAATAATGAAAAACTGTTTTTT.

This sequence joins TRBV18 and TRBJ2-5; TRBD1 matches 7 bases. The CDR3 is made up of 14 amino acids. The V gene's germline CDR1 is KGHSH and CDR2 LQKENI. With 4 bases clipped from V and 2 bases from J, the junction kept 4 bases outside the gene matches. CDR3 DNA: TGTGCCAGCTCACAAGGCAGGGGGCAAGAGACCCAGTACTTC. Translated, it gives CASSQGRGQETQYF.

The chain recombines TRBV28 with TRBJ2-5; 8 nucleotides line up with TRBD1. The CDR3 is made up of 13 amino acids. Trimming at V came to 10 bases and at J to 3 bases, leaving 7 bases not matched to a gene. Germline CDR1 MDHEN, CDR2 SYDVKM. CDR3 in amino acids: CAIAGGSEETQYF. The CDR3 DNA is TGTGCCATAGCAGGGGGCTCGGAAGAGACCCAGTACTTC.

This clone came up a few times. J is TRBJ2-7 and V is TRBV6-5; D unresolved. V was trimmed by 1 base and J by 7 bases, leaving 11 bases between them. Germline CDR1 reads MNHEY; CDR2 reads SVGAGI. This CDR3 contains 13 residues. In nucleotides, the CDR3 is TGTGCCAGCAGTTACTTCCTTGGCGGTGAGCAGTACTTC. This encodes CASSYFLGGEQYF.

The chain combines TRBV18 with TRBJ2-2, with TRBD1 identical over 9 bases. Looked up from germline, CDR1 is KGHSH and CDR2 is LQKENI. The CDR3 extends over 15 amino acids. The trim removed 3 bases at V and 3 bases at J, leaving 2 bases unmatched. The CDR3 DNA is TGTGCCAGCTCACCGAGACAGGGGGACACCGGGGAGCTGTTTTTT. This sequence encodes CASSPRQGDTGELFF.

The chain employs TRBV20-1 and TRBJ1-2; TRBD1 might be the D (6 bases). Germline V gene data show CDR1 as DFQATT and CDR2 as SNEGSKA (reference sequence). The CDR3 sequence is 10 residues long. Between the trimmed V and J ends, which lost 6 bases and 8 bases, there was a span of 10 bases. The DNA for the CDR3 is TGCAGTGCCCGGGACACCGGCTACACCTTC. This sequence encodes CSARDTGYTF.

This chain joins TRBV10-3 and TRBJ2-3; 7 bases agree with TRBD2. The CDR3 consists of 16 residues. In germline, CDR1 is ENHRY, CDR2 SYGVKD. V lost 2 bases, J lost 2 bases, and 7 bases stayed unmatched. In DNA, the CDR3 is TGTGCCATCAGTGAGCCGAGAGGGAGGGACACAGATACGCAGTATTTT. Amino acid sequence: CAISEPRGRDTDTQYF.

This clone turned up a few times. The rearrangement uses TRBV27 and TRBJ1-4; a weak D match, TRBD1 (6 bases). Per the germline V gene, CDR1 is MNHEY and CDR2 is SMNVEV (reference sequence). The CDR3 contains 14 residues. V gave up 3 bases and J gave up 5 bases, with 10 bases separating them. The CDR3 region has the DNA TGTGCCAGCAGTTTTTCCCAGGGGAATGAAAAACTGTTTTTT. This codes for CASSFSQGNEKLFF.

This sequence joins TRBV11-2 and TRBJ2-7; D is unresolved. This CDR3 is 15 amino acids long. Between the trimmed V and J ends, which lost 2 bases and 5 bases, there was a span of 16 bases. Per germline, CDR1 SGHAT and CDR2 FQNNGV. CDR3 DNA sequence: TGTGCCAGCAGCTTATTCATAACCCCCTCGGACGAGCAGTACTTC. Encoded protein: CASSLFITPSDEQYF.

The chain combines TRBV2 with TRBJ1-5; 7 bases match TRBD1. With 6 bases clipped from V and 9 bases from J, the junction kept 8 bases outside the gene matches. CDR3 length: 13 residues. Germline loops: CDR1 SNHLY, CDR2 FYNNEI. The CDR3 coding sequence is TGTGCCAGCAGGGGACAGCTCGGTGGGCCCCAGCATTTT. Translated, it gives CASRGQLGGPQHF.

This chain connects TRBV9 to TRBJ2-1; 9 bases line up with TRBD2. V shed 2 bases and J 4 bases; nucleotides not matched to a gene: 4. The CDR3 covers 15 residues. From germline, CDR1 is SGDLS and CDR2 YYNGEE. CDR3 in DNA: TGTGCCAGCAGCGTCAATCTAGCGGGGTACAATGAGCAGTTCTTC. Encoded protein: CASSVNLAGYNEQFF.